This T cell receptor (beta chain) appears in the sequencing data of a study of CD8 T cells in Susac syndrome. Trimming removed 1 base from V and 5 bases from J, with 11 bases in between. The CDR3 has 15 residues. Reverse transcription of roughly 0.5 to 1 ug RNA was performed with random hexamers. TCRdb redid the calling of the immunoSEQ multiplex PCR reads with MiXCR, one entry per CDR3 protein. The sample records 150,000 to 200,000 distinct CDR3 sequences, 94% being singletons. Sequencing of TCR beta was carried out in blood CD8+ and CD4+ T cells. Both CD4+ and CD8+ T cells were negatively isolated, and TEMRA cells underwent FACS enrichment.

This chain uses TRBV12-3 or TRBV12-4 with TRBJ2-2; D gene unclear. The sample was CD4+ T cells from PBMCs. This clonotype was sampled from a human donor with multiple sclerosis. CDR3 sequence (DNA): TGTGCCAGCAGTTTAGAAGGGCGCCGGACCGGGGAGCTGTTTTTT. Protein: CASSLEGRRTGELFF.